Given below is one TCR beta chain in context. Its antigen is still unknown. The data were obtained in a study of T cells expressing NK-cell markers. Study summary: Beta-chain profiling covered CD3+CD56+NKG2C+, CD3+CD56+NKG2C- and CD3+CD56-NKG2C+ sorted subsets. Most of the eight sequenced donors were classified as HCMV-seropositive, and one was classified as seronegative. Study outcomes and limitations: Expanded clones of NKG2C+ T cells had an unclear HCMV specificity. As a fraction of CD8+ T cells, dominant NKG2C+ clonotypes reached about 1.0-8% in six or seven donors.

Per the germline V gene, CDR1 is SGHTA and CDR2 is FQGNSA. The CDR3 consists of 16 residues. From its re-call of the 5' RACE reads, TCRdb lists each CDR3 protein once, without DNA. Its clone listing holds about 160,000 distinct CDR3 sequences. This receptor was obtained from a woman aged 18 to 75 in good health. The chain joins TRBV7-2 to TRBJ1-1; TCRdb's D call of TRBD1 is untestable without DNA. Input material: blood T cells: a sorted CD56 or NKG2C T cell subset, CD4+ or CD8+ T cells, or bulk PBMC T cells (not recorded which). CDR3 in amino acids: CASSLRNRAVSTEAFF.